This T cell receptor beta chain was identified in a study of cytomegalovirus exposure and HLA in healthy donors. Each donor was healthy, and each was a bone marrow donor. The germline CDR1 and CDR2 sequences are MDHEN and SYDVKM. The CDR3 is made up of 14 amino acids. V was pared by 7 bases and J by 1 base, with 11 bases between. PCR used 60 Vbeta primers and 13 Jbeta primers. The data were produced by immunoSEQ multiplex PCR, yet TCRdb's version contains in-frame clones alone and is incomplete. There are fewer than 300,000 clones in the sample; approximately 80% occur only once, and about 0.3% lies in the top ten.

Sequencing input: PBMCs. The clonotype comes from a girl aged 2-10 years in good health and CMV-seronegative. The chain joins TRBV28 to TRBJ1-5; D is possibly TRBD1 (6 bases). The CDR3 sequence: CASNRDMSNQPQHF. The CDR3 coding sequence is TGTGCCAGCAACAGGGATATGAGCAATCAGCCCCAGCATTTT. Looking up the rest from reference TRBV28 and TRBJ1-5 gives the full variable domain: DVKVTQSSRYLVKRTGEKVFLECVQDMDHENMFWYRQDPGLGLRLIYFSYDVKMKEKGDIPEGYSVSREKKERFSLILESASTNQTSMYLCASNRDMSNQPQHFGDGTRLSIL.